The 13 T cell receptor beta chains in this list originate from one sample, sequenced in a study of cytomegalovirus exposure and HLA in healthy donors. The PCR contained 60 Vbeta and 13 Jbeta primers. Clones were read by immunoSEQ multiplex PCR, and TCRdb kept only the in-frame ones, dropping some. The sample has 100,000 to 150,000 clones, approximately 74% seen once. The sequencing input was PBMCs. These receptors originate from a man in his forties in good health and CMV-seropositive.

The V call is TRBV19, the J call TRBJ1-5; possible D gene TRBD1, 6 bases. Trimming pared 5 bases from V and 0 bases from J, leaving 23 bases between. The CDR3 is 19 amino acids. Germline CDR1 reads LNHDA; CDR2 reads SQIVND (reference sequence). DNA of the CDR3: TGTGCCAGTAGTCCCCGTGGCGGGGGAGGGGGGTATAGCAATCAGCCCCAGCATTTT. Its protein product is CASSPRGGGGGYSNQPQHF.

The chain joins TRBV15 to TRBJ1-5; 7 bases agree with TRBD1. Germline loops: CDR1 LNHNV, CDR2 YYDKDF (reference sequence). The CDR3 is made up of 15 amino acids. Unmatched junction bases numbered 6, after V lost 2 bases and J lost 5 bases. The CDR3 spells CATSRRGRGDQPQHF. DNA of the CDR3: TGTGCCACCAGCAGAAGAGGCAGGGGGGATCAGCCCCAGCATTTT.

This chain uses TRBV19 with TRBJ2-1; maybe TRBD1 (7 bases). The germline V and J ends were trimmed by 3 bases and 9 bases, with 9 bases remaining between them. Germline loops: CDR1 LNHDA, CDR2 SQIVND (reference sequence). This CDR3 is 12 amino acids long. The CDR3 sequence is CASSIRGAEQFF. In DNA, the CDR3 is TGTGCCAGTAGTATCAGGGGGGCTGAGCAGTTCTTC.

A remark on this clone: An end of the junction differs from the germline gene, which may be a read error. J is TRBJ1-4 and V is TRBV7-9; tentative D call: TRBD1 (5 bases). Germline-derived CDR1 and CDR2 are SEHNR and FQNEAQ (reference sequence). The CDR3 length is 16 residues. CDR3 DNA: TGTTCCAGCAGCCAAATGGACACAACAACTAATGAAAAACTGTTTTTT. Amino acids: CSSSQMDTTTNEKLFF. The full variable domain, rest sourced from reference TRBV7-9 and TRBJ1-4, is DTGVSQNPRHKITKRGQNVTFRCDPISEHNRLYWYRQTLGQGPEFLTYFQNEAQLEKSRLLSDRFSAERPKGSFSTLEIQRTEQGDSAMYLCSSSQMDTTTNEKLFFGSGTQLSVL.

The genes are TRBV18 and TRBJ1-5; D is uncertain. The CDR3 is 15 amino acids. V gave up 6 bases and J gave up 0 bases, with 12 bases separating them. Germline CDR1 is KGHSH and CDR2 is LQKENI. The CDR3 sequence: CASSLGRDSNQPQHF. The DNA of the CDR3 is TGTGCCAGCTCCCTCGGGAGGGATAGCAATCAGCCCCAGCATTTT. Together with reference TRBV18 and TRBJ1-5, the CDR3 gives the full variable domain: NAGVMQNPRHLVRRRGQEARLRCSPMKGHSHVYWYRQLPEEGLKFMVYLQKENIIDESGMPKERFSAEFPKEGPSILRIQQVVRGDSAAYFCASSLGRDSNQPQHFGDGTRLSIL.

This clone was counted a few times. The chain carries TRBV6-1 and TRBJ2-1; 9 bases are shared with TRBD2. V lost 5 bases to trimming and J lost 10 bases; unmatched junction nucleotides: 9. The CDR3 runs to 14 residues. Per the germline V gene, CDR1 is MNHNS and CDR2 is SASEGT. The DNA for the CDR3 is TGTGCCAGCAGTCCCTCTCGCGGGGGGGGCGAGCAGTTCTTC. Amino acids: CASSPSRGGGEQFF.

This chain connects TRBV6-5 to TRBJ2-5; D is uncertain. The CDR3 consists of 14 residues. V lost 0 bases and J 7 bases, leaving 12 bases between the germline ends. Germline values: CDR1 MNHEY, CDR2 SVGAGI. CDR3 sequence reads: CASSYSNPPTTQYF. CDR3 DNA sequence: TGTGCCAGCAGTTACTCGAACCCCCCTACGACCCAGTACTTC.

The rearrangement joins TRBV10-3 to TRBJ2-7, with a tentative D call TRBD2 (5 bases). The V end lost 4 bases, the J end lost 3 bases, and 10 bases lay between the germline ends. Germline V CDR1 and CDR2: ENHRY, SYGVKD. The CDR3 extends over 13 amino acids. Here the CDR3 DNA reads TGTGCCATCAGTGGAGGGAGCGGCTACGAGCAGTACTTC. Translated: CAISGGSGYEQYF.

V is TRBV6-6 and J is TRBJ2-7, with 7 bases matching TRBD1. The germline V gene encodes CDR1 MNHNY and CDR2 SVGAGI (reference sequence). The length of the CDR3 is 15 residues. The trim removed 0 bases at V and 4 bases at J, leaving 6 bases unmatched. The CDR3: CASSYSKGAGYEQYF. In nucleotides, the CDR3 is TGTGCCAGCAGTTACTCGAAGGGGGCTGGGTACGAGCAGTACTTC.

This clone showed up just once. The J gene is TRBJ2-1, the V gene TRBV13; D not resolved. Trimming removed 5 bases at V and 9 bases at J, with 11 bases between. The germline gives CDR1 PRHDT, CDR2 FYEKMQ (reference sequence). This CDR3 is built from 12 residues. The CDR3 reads CASSTTRTEQFF. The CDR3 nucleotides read TGTGCCAGCAGCACCACGCGCACTGAGCAGTTCTTC.

As DNA, the CDR3 is TGTGCCAGCAGCTTTTCCATGAACACTGAAGCTTTCTTT. Its translation is CASSFSMNTEAFF. The chain recombines TRBV5-5 with TRBJ1-1; D ambiguous. The CDR3 consists of 13 residues. V shed 2 bases and J shed 0 bases, with 5 bases lying between them. In germline, CDR1 is SGHKS, CDR2 YYEKEE (reference sequence).

In DNA form, the CDR3 reads TGTGCCAGCAGTTTATATCCCAGGGGGCCTAGCCCCCAGCATTTT. Its protein product is CASSLYPRGPSPQHF. This chain uses TRBV28 with TRBJ1-5; TRBD1 matches at 8 bases. Germline V lookup: CDR1 MDHEN, CDR2 SYDVKM. The CDR3 totals 15 residues. V was pared by 1 base and J by 10 bases, with 9 bases of the junction left unmatched.

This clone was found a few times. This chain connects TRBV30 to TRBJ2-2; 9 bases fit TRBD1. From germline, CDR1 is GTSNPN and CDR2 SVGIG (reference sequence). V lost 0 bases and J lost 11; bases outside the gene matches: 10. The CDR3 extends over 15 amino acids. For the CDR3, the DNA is TGTGCCTGGAGTGTCCGGGACAGGGCGATAAGAGAGCTGTTTTTT. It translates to CAWSVRDRAIRELFF.